Below are 2 T cell receptor beta chains sequenced from a single sample in a study of identical twins (dated by TCRdb to 2016 to 2017). Receptors were amplified or captured by 5' RACE. Data came from an Illumina HiSeq 2000. Through fastp at Q25 and MiXCR, TCRdb rebuilt clones from the public reads, retaining in-frame beta chains. Each entry is one CDR3 protein sequence, shown with its most common DNA and genes. The sample data list around 490,000 distinct CDR3 sequences, and 14% of these were observed just once. About 0.94% of the sample is held by the ten biggest clonotypes. The data also belong to a second study, concerning yellow fever vaccine responses in identical twins.

Sequenced sample: CD4+ T cells sorted from blood. These receptors were obtained from a woman between 18 and 30 years old in good health.

The J gene is TRBJ1-5, the V gene TRBV28; 12 nucleotides agree with TRBD1. The CDR3 has 14 amino acids. Germline CDR1 and CDR2: MDHEN and SYDVKM. The V gene end was trimmed by 7 bases and the J gene end by 4 bases; junction bases not matched to a gene: 2. CDR3 residues: CASKGQGANQPQHF. The CDR3 bases are TGTGCCAGCAAGGGACAGGGGGCAAATCAGCCCCAGCATTTT.

This clonotype was recorded a few times. The rearrangement links TRBV12-3 or TRBV12-4 to TRBJ2-5; TRBD2 matches 9 bases. This CDR3 spans 18 amino acids. Unmatched junction bases numbered 17, after V lost 7 bases and J lost 2 bases. CDR3 sequence: CASTLGGVAGGIQETQYF. CDR3 nucleotide sequence: TGTGCCAGCACCTTGGGGGGGGTTGCGGGAGGGATTCAAGAGACCCAGTACTTC.